The rows below give T cell receptor beta chains drawn from one sample of a study of T cell responses to AZD1222 COVID-19 vaccine. Sequencing was performed with immunoSEQ multiplex PCR; in TCRdb, only in-frame clones are kept and a portion is missing. Of roughly 150,000 clones listed, around nine tenths were seen once; the top ten hold around 0.99%. The source was peripheral blood, collected 28 days after the second AZD1222 dose. These TCRs come from an adult who received the AZD1222 COVID-19 vaccine. CDR3s include the opening cysteine and the closing phenylalanine or tryptophan. Clone size is given for some rows only: seen once, a few or many times, or a class if the clone is expanded.

TRBJ2-3	NA	TRBV21-1	CASSKAKAGGSSADTQYF
TRBJ2-3	NA	TRBV5-6	CASSLARAALTDTQYF
TRBJ2-5	NA	TRBV7-9	CASSPGHGRETQYF
TRBJ1-1	few	TRBV27	CASIDGNTEAFF
TRBJ2-5	NA	TRBV7-9	CASSQGGRTGETQYF
TRBJ2-1	NA	TRBV6-2/TRBV6-3	CASSYFSNEQFF
TRBJ1-1	once	TRBV10-3	CGAGRNTEAFF
TRBJ2-1	once	TRBV10-3	CAITSEASAQNEQFF
TRBJ2-5	NA	TRBV28	CASSLSAAQYF
TRBJ2-7	NA	TRBV5-4	CASSSRGLWDEQYF
TRBJ2-3	NA	TRBV24-1	CATSDPGTSGGPETQYF
TRBJ2-2	NA	TRBV5-5	CASSLGPGRNTGELFF
TRBJ1-2	NA	TRBV19	CASSGTGGDYGYTF
TRBJ2-5	NA	TRBV12-3/TRBV12-4	CASSLPRQTQYF
TRBJ2-1	NA	TRBV2	CASNSLAGGQFF
TRBJ1-2	NA	TRBV6-5	CASSYSFGHQIGYTF
TRBJ1-3	NA	TRBV15	CATSSPGWGAISGNTIYF
TRBJ1-3	NA	TRBV7-2	CASRVSSGNTIYF
TRBJ1-1	NA	TRBV6-2/TRBV6-3	CASSYPGNTEAFF
TRBJ1-6	NA	TRBV5-1	CASSLEQGGSPLHF
TRBJ2-1	NA	TRBV3-1/TRBV3-2	CASSQDRLAGEQFF
TRBJ2-7	once	TRBV15	CATSRDPGAYEQYF
TRBJ2-7	NA	TRBV6-2/TRBV6-3	CASSRVYYEQYF
TRBJ1-2	NA	TRBV6-5	CASSRSSQGGVGYTF
TRBJ1-1	NA	TRBV5-6	CASTGENFTMNTEAFF
TRBJ1-1	NA	TRBV11-2	CASSWRRGLGTEAFF
TRBJ2-5	NA	TRBV3-1/TRBV3-2	CASSAPWVAGEETQYF
TRBJ2-1	NA	TRBV7-8	CASSLGTGALYNEQFF
TRBJ1-2	once	TRBV5-1	CASSPDLTPYGYTF